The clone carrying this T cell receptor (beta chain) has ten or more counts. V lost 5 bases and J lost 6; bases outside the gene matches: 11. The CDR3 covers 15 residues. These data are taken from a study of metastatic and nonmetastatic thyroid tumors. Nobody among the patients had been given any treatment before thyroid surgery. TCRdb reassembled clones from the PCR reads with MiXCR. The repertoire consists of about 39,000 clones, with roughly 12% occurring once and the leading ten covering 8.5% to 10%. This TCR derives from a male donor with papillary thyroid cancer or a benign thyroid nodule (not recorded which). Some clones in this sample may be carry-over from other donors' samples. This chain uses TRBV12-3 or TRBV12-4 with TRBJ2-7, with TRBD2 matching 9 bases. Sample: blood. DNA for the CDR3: TGTGCCAGCAGTAAACTAGCGGGTCAGCCGGGCGAGCAGTACTTC. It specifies CASSKLAGQPGEQYF.